This T cell receptor beta chain came from a study of T-cell memory formation after mild COVID-19. Study at large: TCR clusters were mostly donor specific. Study-wide results and limits: The finding that pre-infection memory included some responding clones suggested that cross-reactive memory joined. Contracting clones localized mainly to CM and EM when CD4+ and mainly to EMRA when CD8+.

This CDR3 has 13 residues. CDR1 and CDR2 (germline): SGHTA, FQGNSA. The V and J ends lost 4 bases and 7 bases respectively, with 14 bases between them. This clonotype occurred many times. Its target is unknown. TCRdb re-called the 5' RACE reads with MiXCR, one entry per CDR3 protein. Counted here are around 250,000 distinct CDR3 sequences, roughly 16% occurring once; the ten biggest clones make up roughly 20%. Sequenced sample: PBMCs or a T cell subset sorted from them (not recorded which). This sequence originates from a man aged 18 to 29 who had mild COVID-19 (a few samples of this study predate the infection). Cell type and time point are not known. This rearrangement joins TRBV7-2 to TRBJ2-7; the D gene is possibly TRBD2 (5 bases). This chain's CDR3 is CASSSRRGSEQYV. The CDR3 DNA sequence: TGTGCCAGCAGCTCGCGTCGGGGAAGTGAGCAGTACGTC.